Listed below are T cell receptor beta chains from one sample, sequenced in a study of blood T cell repertoires in COVID-19. Sequencing used immunoSEQ multiplex PCR; TCRdb keeps in-frame clones, though not all of them. The table includes some 78,000 clones, approximately 90% detected once. The specimen sequenced was peripheral blood. These receptors were taken from a man between 65 and 85 years old with active or convalescent COVID-19. CDR3s include the opening cysteine and the closing phenylalanine or tryptophan. Each record gives: V gene, J gene, clone size, D gene, CDR3 DNA, CDR3 protein. A D gene is named only where the DNA matches it firmly. The size field is filled for only some rows; it gives once, few, many or a size class.

v_call: TRBV6-5; j_call: TRBJ1-2; clone_size: .; d_call: .; cdr3_nt: TGTGCCAGCAGTTACTCCGGGACTCGAGCACTATATGGCTACACCTTC; cdr3_aa: CASSYSGTRALYGYTF
v_call: TRBV11-2; j_call: TRBJ2-5; clone_size: .; d_call: .; cdr3_nt: TGTGCCAGCAGCTACGGACGGACACCTCAAGAGACCCAGTACTTC; cdr3_aa: CASSYGRTPQETQYF
v_call: TRBV4-3; j_call: TRBJ2-5; clone_size: .; d_call: TRBD2; cdr3_nt: TGCGCCAGCAGCCAAAATAGCGGGGTTGAGGGGGAGACCCAGTACTTC; cdr3_aa: CASSQNSGVEGETQYF
v_call: TRBV27; j_call: TRBJ1-1; clone_size: few; d_call: TRBD1; cdr3_nt: TGTGCCAGCAGTTTTCGGACAGGGATGAACACTGAAGCTTTCTTT; cdr3_aa: CASSFRTGMNTEAFF
v_call: TRBV18; j_call: TRBJ1-2; clone_size: .; d_call: TRBD1; cdr3_nt: TGTGCCAGCTCCCCGACAGGGGGCGCAGAGTATGGCTACACCTTC; cdr3_aa: CASSPTGGAEYGYTF
v_call: TRBV12-2; j_call: TRBJ2-7; clone_size: .; d_call: .; cdr3_nt: TGTGCAAGTCGCGTAAACTACGAGCAGTACTTC; cdr3_aa: CASRVNYEQYF
v_call: TRBV3-1/TRBV3-2; j_call: TRBJ2-3; clone_size: .; d_call: TRBD2; cdr3_nt: TGTGCCAGCAGCGCCCTGCGGGGGGGCACAGATACGCAGTATTTT; cdr3_aa: CASSALRGGTDTQYF
v_call: TRBV19; j_call: TRBJ1-5; clone_size: .; d_call: TRBD1; cdr3_nt: TGTGCCAGTAGTATATGGGACAGGGTGGGCAATCAGCCCCAGCATTTT; cdr3_aa: CASSIWDRVGNQPQHF
v_call: TRBV24-1; j_call: TRBJ2-1; clone_size: .; d_call: TRBD2; cdr3_nt: TGTGCCACCAGTGCCGTTGGGGGGGCCCGGAATAGCGGGGGGACCTACAATGAGCAGTTCTTC; cdr3_aa: CATSAVGGARNSGGTYNEQFF
v_call: TRBV11-3; j_call: TRBJ1-5; clone_size: .; d_call: .; cdr3_nt: TGTGCCAGCAGCCCTCTGGGGAGGGGTAGCAATCAGCCCCAGCATTTT; cdr3_aa: CASSPLGRGSNQPQHF
v_call: TRBV29-1; j_call: TRBJ1-1; clone_size: .; d_call: .; cdr3_nt: TGCAGCGTTGAAACAGGAAGCTTGTTCTTT; cdr3_aa: CSVETGSLFF
v_call: TRBV24-1; j_call: TRBJ2-1; clone_size: .; d_call: .; cdr3_nt: TGTGCCACCAGTGCCCGACAGGTTAGCTCCTACAATGAGCAGTTCTTC; cdr3_aa: CATSARQVSSYNEQFF
v_call: TRBV4-1; j_call: TRBJ2-7; clone_size: .; d_call: TRBD2; cdr3_nt: TGCGCCAGCAGCCAAGACCGGGGGACTAAGTACTACGAGCAGTACTTC; cdr3_aa: CASSQDRGTKYYEQYF
v_call: TRBV5-4; j_call: TRBJ1-2; clone_size: .; d_call: .; cdr3_nt: TGTGCCAGCAGCTCGCGGAATTCGGACTATGGCTACACCTTC; cdr3_aa: CASSSRNSDYGYTF
v_call: TRBV19; j_call: TRBJ2-3; clone_size: .; d_call: .; cdr3_nt: TGTGCCAGTAGTATAGTTGCCTCAGGGGCAGATACGCAGTATTTT; cdr3_aa: CASSIVASGADTQYF
v_call: TRBV11-2; j_call: TRBJ1-2; clone_size: .; d_call: TRBD1; cdr3_nt: TGTGCCAGCAGCCCGGTGACAGGGGGGGATGGCTACACCTTC; cdr3_aa: CASSPVTGGDGYTF
v_call: TRBV19; j_call: TRBJ1-2; clone_size: .; d_call: TRBD1; cdr3_nt: TGTGCCAGCAACCAACGGGGACAGGGGAACTATGGCTACACCTTC; cdr3_aa: CASNQRGQGNYGYTF
v_call: TRBV7-2; j_call: TRBJ2-2; clone_size: .; d_call: .; cdr3_nt: TGTGCCAGCTACTCCCGGGGGTTGAACACCGGGGAGCTGTTTTTT; cdr3_aa: CASYSRGLNTGELFF
v_call: TRBV24-1; j_call: TRBJ2-2; clone_size: .; d_call: TRBD1; cdr3_nt: TGTGCCACCAGTGATGGGACAGGGAATCCCGGGGAGCTGTTTTTT; cdr3_aa: CATSDGTGNPGELFF
v_call: TRBV29-1; j_call: TRBJ2-7; clone_size: .; d_call: .; cdr3_nt: TGCAGCGTTGAAGGGACAGACTACGAGCAGTACTTC; cdr3_aa: CSVEGTDYEQYF
v_call: TRBV3-1/TRBV3-2; j_call: TRBJ1-2; clone_size: .; d_call: .; cdr3_nt: TGTGCCAGCAGCCTCTATGGGGGGGATTATGGCTACACCTTC; cdr3_aa: CASSLYGGDYGYTF
v_call: TRBV30; j_call: TRBJ1-1; clone_size: .; d_call: TRBD1; cdr3_nt: TGTGCCTGGAGTGCCAGGGGGCAAGCTTTCTTT; cdr3_aa: CAWSARGQAFF
v_call: TRBV5-1; j_call: TRBJ2-1; clone_size: .; d_call: .; cdr3_nt: TGCGCCAGCAGCTTGAGCGGAGAGGCCTACAATGAGCAGTTCTTC; cdr3_aa: CASSLSGEAYNEQFF
v_call: TRBV7-8; j_call: TRBJ1-2; clone_size: once; d_call: TRBD1; cdr3_nt: TGTGCCAGCAGCGGGGTCAGGGGGAACTATGGCTACACCTTC; cdr3_aa: CASSGVRGNYGYTF
v_call: TRBV20-1; j_call: TRBJ2-1; clone_size: .; d_call: TRBD2; cdr3_nt: TGCAGTGCTAGTTGGCTAGCGGATGGAGATGAGCAGTTCTTC; cdr3_aa: CSASWLADGDEQFF
v_call: TRBV13; j_call: TRBJ1-4; clone_size: .; d_call: .; cdr3_nt: TGTGCCAGCAGCGCCAGCGGGTCATTCAATGAAAAACTGTTTTTT; cdr3_aa: CASSASGSFNEKLFF
v_call: TRBV7-9; j_call: TRBJ2-5; clone_size: .; d_call: TRBD1; cdr3_nt: TGTGCCAGCAGCATCACAGGGGGCCAAGAGACCCAGTACTTC; cdr3_aa: CASSITGGQETQYF
v_call: TRBV7-2; j_call: TRBJ2-1; clone_size: .; d_call: .; cdr3_nt: TGTGCCAGCAGCCTCCAGGGTACGCAGTTCTTC; cdr3_aa: CASSLQGTQFF
v_call: TRBV5-1; j_call: TRBJ2-1; clone_size: .; d_call: TRBD2; cdr3_nt: TGCGCCAGCAGCTCTCCGGGACTAGCGGGGGGTAACTACAATGAGCAGTTCTTC; cdr3_aa: CASSSPGLAGGNYNEQFF
v_call: TRBV19; j_call: TRBJ2-2; clone_size: .; d_call: .; cdr3_nt: TGTGCCATCAAGACAGGATCGAACACCGGGGAGCTGTTTTTT; cdr3_aa: CAIKTGSNTGELFF
v_call: TRBV7-2; j_call: TRBJ2-5; clone_size: .; d_call: .; cdr3_nt: TGTGCCAGCAGCAACAGCCTCCGGGAGACCCAGTACTTC; cdr3_aa: CASSNSLRETQYF
v_call: TRBV29-1; j_call: TRBJ2-7; clone_size: once; d_call: TRBD1; cdr3_nt: TGCAGCGTTTGCCGGGACAGGGGCTACGAGCAGTACTTC; cdr3_aa: CSVCRDRGYEQYF